Shown below are 13 T cell receptor beta chains from a single sample sequenced in a study of T cells in Graves' hyperthyroidism and ophthalmopathy. There were TCR beta CDR3 regions amplified from RNA transcripts. A set of HTBI primers served as the primers for a first-round RT-PCR of the TCR CDR3. TCRdb re-derived calls from the multiplex PCR reads in MiXCR, one entry per CDR3 protein. The sample shows about 420,000 distinct CDR3 sequences, around 16% of them seen only once. Sequencing was done on a sample of blood. The receptors shown here come from a woman between 18 and 30 years old with Graves' hyperthyroidism.

This clonotype showed up many times. The gene calls are TRBV20-1 and TRBJ2-7; D remains ambiguous. V lost 4 bases and J 2 bases, leaving 15 bases between the germline ends. The V gene's germline CDR1 is DFQATT and CDR2 SNEGSKA (reference sequence). The CDR3 consists of 14 residues. The CDR3 is CSATSVKTTYEQYF. In DNA, the CDR3 is TGCAGTGCTACTTCCGTCAAAACTACCTACGAGCAGTACTTC.

This CDR3 is CASSKDPGLPLHNEQFF. In nucleotides, the CDR3 is TGTGCCAGCAGCAAGGATCCGGGACTACCCCTACACAATGAGCAGTTCTTC. V and J are TRBV7-3 and TRBJ2-1, with TRBD2 matching over 7 bases. This CDR3 is built from 17 residues. Germline CDR1 reads SGHTA; CDR2 reads FQGTGA. V gave up 5 bases and J gave up 5 bases; unmatched junction bases: 15.

There are many counts of this clonotype. The genes are TRBV6-1 and TRBJ1-5; weak D call: TRBD1 (5 bases). In germline, CDR1 is MNHNS, CDR2 SASEGT. Trimming took 1 base from V and 1 from J, leaving 11 bases between them. This CDR3 region has 16 residues. DNA of the CDR3: TGTGCCAGCAGTGAAGAGTGGGGCTTGAGCAATCAGCCCCAGCATTTT. It translates to CASSEEWGLSNQPQHF.

There are a few counts of this clonotype. V is TRBV20-1 and J is TRBJ2-7, with D tentatively TRBD2 (6 bases). V was cut by 0 bases and J by 5 bases, with 20 bases left in between. This CDR3 spans 16 amino acids. Germline V gene data show CDR1 as DFQATT and CDR2 as SNEGSKA (reference sequence). CDR3 bases: TGCAGTGCTAGAGACTGGAGGTCGCGGGAAATAAACGAGCAGTACTTC. This codes for CSARDWRSREINEQYF.

This chain uses TRBV5-1 with TRBJ2-2; 7 bases fit TRBD1. The CDR3 loop spans 15 amino acids. The germline CDR1 and CDR2 sequences are SGHRS and YFSETQ. The junction had 8 bases not matched to a gene; V was cut back by 4 bases and J by 5 bases. In DNA form, the CDR3 reads TGCGCCAGCAGCCCGGGACAGAGTTGGACCGGGGAGCTGTTTTTT. Amino acids: CASSPGQSWTGELFF. The whole variable domain, remainder taken from reference TRBV5-1 and TRBJ2-2, is KAGVTQTPRYLIKTRGQQVTLSCSPISGHRSVSWYQQTPGQGLQFLFEYFSETQRNKGNFPGRFSGRQFSNSRSEMNVSTLELGDSALYLCASSPGQSWTGELFFGEGSRLTVL.

This clonotype was observed at least ten times. The rearrangement joins TRBV10-2 to TRBJ2-7; the match to TRBD2 covers 11 bases. The ends lost 6 bases at V and 2 bases at J; junction bases unmatched: 12. This CDR3 contains 17 residues. The germline gives CDR1 WSHSY, CDR2 SAAADI. CDR3 sequence (DNA): TGCGCCAGCAGGGGAACTAGCGGGGGCGTTAACCCCTACGAGCAGTACTTC. Amino acid sequence: CASRGTSGGVNPYEQYF.

V gene TRBV3-1 combines with J gene TRBJ2-2, with TRBD2 matching over 7 bases. The CDR3 consists of 15 residues. The germline gives CDR1 LGHDT, CDR2 YNNKEL (reference sequence). V gave up 4 bases and J gave up 6 bases; unmatched junction bases: 8. CDR3 nucleotide sequence: TGTGCCAGCAGCCTCGTGCGGGAGTGGGCCGGGGAGCTGTTTTTT. This codes for CASSLVREWAGELFF.

Notes on this clonotype: With a much larger clone just one base away, this may be a read error. The V gene is TRBV6-2 or TRBV6-3, the J gene TRBJ2-5; no reliable D call. The germline CDR1 and CDR2 sequences are MNHEY and SVGEGT. The CDR3 runs 15 residues. Trimming removed 5 bases from V and 4 bases from J, with 17 bases in between. The CDR3 nucleotides read TGTGCCAGCAGTCCACTGGGTCCCCCCACAGAGACCCAGTACTTC. Translation gives CASSPLGPPTETQYF.

This clonotype was detected only a few times. The chain has TRBV29-1 and TRBJ2-3; 8 bases agree with TRBD2. This CDR3 contains 12 residues. CDR1 and CDR2 (germline): SQVTM, ANQGSEA. V dropped 4 bases and J dropped 10; count of bases not matched to a gene: 7. The DNA of the CDR3 is TGCAGCGTTGGACTAGCGAGAGGCGCGCAGTATTTT. Its translation is CSVGLARGAQYF.

This clonotype was detected ten times or more. The chain has TRBV10-3 and TRBJ1-5; TRBD1 matches at 7 bases. J lost 3 bases, V lost 4 bases, and 3 bases had no gene match. In germline, CDR1 is ENHRY, CDR2 SYGVKD. This CDR3 is built from 14 residues. CDR3 in DNA: TGTGCCATCAGTGGGGACAGCCCCAATCAGCCCCAGCATTTT. Residues: CAISGDSPNQPQHF.

This clonotype has only a few counts. This chain connects TRBV12-5 to TRBJ1-2; 7 nucleotides line up with TRBD1. Per germline, CDR1 LGHNT and CDR2 FRNRAP. The CDR3 consists of 13 residues. V dropped 7 bases and J dropped 8; count of bases not matched to a gene: 10. In DNA, the CDR3 is TGTGCTAGTGCCGACAGGGCGCTGGGGGGCTACACCTTC. It translates to CASADRALGGYTF. Using reference TRBV12-5 and TRBJ1-2 for the parts outside the CDR3, the full variable domain is DARVTQTPRHKVTEMGQEVTMRCQPILGHNTVFWYRQTMMQGLELLAYFRNRAPLDDSGMPKDRFSAEMPDATLATLKIQPSEPRDSAVYFCASADRALGGYTFGSGTRLTVV.

The table lists this clonotype with many counts. The chain has TRBV12-3 or TRBV12-4 and TRBJ2-7, with 14 positions matching TRBD2. Trimming cost V 3 bases and J 5 bases; bases outside gene matches: 6. CDR3 length: 16 residues. CDR3 nucleotides: TGTGCCAGCAGTTTTGGGACTAGCGGGAGAGGCGACGAGCAGTACTTC. Amino acid sequence: CASSFGTSGRGDEQYF.

This clonotype was recorded many times. This chain links TRBV10-3 with TRBJ1-2; D not certain. The V end was cut by 4 bases, the J end by 0 bases, with 12 bases between. Germline CDR1 is ENHRY and CDR2 is SYGVKD. The CDR3 covers 15 residues. The CDR3 DNA sequence: TGTGCCATCAGTGGGACCGGGAGATCTAACTATGGCTACACCTTC. Residues: CAISGTGRSNYGYTF.